What follows describes a single T cell receptor (beta chain). As yet, its antigen is unknown. This entry belongs to a study of shared clonotypes between healthy human individuals. Study-wide results and caveats: The generation probabilities recorded for non-shared clonotypes fell below those of clonotypes shared by all four donors.

The study drew its donors from healthy HIV-negative adults without recent acute infections or vaccinations. Each sample came from a Caucasian adult donor living in Nashville, Tennessee. The trim removed 11 bases at V and 4 bases at J, leaving 2 bases unmatched. CDR3 length equals 11 residues. Germline loops: CDR1 ENHRY, CDR2 SYGVKD. In the sorted-subset replicate PCRs, 200 ng DNA, roughly 29,000 T cell genomes, was used. Sequenced by immunoSEQ multiplex PCR; TCRdb stores in-frame clones only, minus some. The top ten hold about 1.5% of the sample, which has 950,000 to 1,300,000 clones, 60% to 80% seen once.

The genes are TRBV10-3 and TRBJ2-5; 9 bases align to TRBD2. Sequencing was performed on memory CD4+ T cells sorted from blood. As to subset: CD45RA-negative fraction. This sequence was found in a man aged 18 to 35 in good health. The CDR3 protein is CAAAGGETQYF. CDR3 DNA: TGTGCCGCAGCGGGGGGAGAGACCCAGTACTTC.